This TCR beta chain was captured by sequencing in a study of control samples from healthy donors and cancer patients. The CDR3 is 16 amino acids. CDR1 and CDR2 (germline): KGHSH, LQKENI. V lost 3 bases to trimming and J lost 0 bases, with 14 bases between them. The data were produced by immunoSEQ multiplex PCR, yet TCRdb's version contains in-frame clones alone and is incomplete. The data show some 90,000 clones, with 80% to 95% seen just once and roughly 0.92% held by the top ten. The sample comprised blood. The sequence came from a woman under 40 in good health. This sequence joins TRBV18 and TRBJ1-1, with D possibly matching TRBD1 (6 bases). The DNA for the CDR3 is TGTGCCAGCTCACCGGAAAGAGGGGGAATGAACACTGAAGCTTTCTTT. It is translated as CASSPERGGMNTEAFF.